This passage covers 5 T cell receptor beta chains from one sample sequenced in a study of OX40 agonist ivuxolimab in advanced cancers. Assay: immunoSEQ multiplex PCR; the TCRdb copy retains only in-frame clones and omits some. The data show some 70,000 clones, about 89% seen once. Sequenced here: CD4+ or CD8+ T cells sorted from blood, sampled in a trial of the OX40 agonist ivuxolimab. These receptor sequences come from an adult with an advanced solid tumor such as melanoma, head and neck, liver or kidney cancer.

This CDR3 is CASSISRTTGELFF. DNA for the CDR3: TGTGCCAGTAGTATCTCCAGGACGACCGGGGAGCTGTTTTTT. J is TRBJ2-2 and V is TRBV19; no clear D. From germline, CDR1 is LNHDA and CDR2 SQIVND (reference sequence). V lost 3 bases to trimming and J lost 5 bases, with 10 bases between them. The CDR3 loop spans 14 amino acids.

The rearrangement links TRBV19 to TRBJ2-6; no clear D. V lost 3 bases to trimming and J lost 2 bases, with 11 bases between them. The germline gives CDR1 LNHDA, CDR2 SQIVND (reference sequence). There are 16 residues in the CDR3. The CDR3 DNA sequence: TGTGCCAGTAGTATCCAGTTTGATACTGGGGCCAACGTCCTGACTTTC. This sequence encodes CASSIQFDTGANVLTF.

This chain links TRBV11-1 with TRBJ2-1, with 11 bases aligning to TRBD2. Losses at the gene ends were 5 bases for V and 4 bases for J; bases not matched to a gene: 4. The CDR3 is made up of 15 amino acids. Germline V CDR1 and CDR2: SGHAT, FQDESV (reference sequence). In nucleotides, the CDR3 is TGTGCCAGCAGCGGCCGACTAGCGGGGTACAATGAGCAGTTCTTC. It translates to CASSGRLAGYNEQFF.

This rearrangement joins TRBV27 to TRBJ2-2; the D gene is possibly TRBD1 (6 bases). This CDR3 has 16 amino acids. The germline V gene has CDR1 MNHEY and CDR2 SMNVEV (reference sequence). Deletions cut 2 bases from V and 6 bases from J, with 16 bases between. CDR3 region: CASSLVSVRTAGELFF. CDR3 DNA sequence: TGTGCCAGCAGTTTAGTTAGTGTTCGGACAGCCGGGGAGCTGTTTTTT.

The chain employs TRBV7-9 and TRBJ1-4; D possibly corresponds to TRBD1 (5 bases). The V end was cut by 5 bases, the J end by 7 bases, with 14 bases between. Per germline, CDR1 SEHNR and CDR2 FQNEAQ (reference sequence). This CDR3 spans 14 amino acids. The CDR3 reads CASSPDSSLEKLFF. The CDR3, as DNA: TGTGCCAGCAGCCCCGACAGTAGCCTTGAAAAACTGTTTTTT.